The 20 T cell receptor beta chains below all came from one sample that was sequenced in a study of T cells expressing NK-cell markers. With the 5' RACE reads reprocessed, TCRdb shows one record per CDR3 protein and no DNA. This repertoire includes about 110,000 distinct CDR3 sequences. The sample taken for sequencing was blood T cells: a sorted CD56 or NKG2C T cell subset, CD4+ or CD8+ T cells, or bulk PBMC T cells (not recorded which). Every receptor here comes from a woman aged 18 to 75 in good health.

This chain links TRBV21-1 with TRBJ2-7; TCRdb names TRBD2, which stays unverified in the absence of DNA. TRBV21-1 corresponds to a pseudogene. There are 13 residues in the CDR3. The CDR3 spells CASSRGTSYEQYF.

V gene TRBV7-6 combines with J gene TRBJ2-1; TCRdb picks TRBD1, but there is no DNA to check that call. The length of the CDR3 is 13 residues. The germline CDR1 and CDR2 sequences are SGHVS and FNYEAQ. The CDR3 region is CASSSPGENEQFF.

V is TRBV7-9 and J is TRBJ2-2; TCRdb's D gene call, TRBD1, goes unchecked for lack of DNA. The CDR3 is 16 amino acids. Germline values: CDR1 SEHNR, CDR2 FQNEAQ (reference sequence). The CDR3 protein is CASSHQPGQGGGELFF.

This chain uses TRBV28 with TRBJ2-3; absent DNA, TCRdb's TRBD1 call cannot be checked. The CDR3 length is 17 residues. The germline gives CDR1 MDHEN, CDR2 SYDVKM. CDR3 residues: CASSSKEAGAHTDTQYF.

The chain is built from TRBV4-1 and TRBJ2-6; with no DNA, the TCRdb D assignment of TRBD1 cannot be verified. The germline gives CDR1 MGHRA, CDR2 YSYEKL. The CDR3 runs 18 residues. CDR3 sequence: CASSQRTGGTSGANVLTF.

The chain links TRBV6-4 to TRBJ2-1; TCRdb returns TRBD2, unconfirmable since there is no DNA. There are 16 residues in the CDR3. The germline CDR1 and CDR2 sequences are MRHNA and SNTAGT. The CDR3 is CASSDGAGGDYNEQFF.

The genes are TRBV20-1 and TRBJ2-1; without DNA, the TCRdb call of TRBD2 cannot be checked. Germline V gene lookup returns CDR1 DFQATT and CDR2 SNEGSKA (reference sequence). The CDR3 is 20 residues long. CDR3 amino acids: CSASFLSGSGSVESYNEQFF.

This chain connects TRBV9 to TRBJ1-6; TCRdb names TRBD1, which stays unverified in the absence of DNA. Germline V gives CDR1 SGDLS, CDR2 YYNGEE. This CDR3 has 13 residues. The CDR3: CASSVGDSSPLHF.

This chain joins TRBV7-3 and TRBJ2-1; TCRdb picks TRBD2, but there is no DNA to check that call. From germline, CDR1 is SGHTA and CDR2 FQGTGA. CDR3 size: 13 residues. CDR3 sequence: CASRGAGNNEQFF.

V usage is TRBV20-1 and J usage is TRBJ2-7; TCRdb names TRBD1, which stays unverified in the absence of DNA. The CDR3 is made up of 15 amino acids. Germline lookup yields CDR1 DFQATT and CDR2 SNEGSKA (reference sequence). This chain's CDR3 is CSARGTRGDSYEQYF.

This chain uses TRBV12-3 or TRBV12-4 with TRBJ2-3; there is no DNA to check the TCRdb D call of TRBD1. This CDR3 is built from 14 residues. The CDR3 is CASSLGGNTDTQYF.

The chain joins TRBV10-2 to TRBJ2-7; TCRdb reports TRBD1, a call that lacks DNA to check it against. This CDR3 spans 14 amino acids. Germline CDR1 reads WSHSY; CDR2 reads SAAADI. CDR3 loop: CASSESAPSYEQYF.

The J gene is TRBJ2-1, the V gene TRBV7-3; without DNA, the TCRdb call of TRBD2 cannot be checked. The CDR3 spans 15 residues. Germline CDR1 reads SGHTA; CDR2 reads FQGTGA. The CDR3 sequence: CASSLTEGLSNEQFF.

This CDR3 reads CASSYPSLAGPTDTQYF. The rearrangement joins TRBV6-5 to TRBJ2-3; TCRdb picks TRBD2, but there is no DNA to check that call. CDR1 MNHEY and CDR2 SVGAGI come from the germline V gene. This CDR3 has 17 residues.

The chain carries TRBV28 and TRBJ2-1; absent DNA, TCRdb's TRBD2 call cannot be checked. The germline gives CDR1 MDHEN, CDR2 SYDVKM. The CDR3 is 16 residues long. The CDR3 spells CASSSPGLVNYNEQFF.

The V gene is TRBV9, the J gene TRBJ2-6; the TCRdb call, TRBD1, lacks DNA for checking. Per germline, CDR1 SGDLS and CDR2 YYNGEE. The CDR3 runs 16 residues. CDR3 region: CASSVVAGTGANVLTF.

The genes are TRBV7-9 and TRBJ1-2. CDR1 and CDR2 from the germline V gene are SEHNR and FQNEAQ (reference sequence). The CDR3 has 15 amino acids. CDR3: CASSSGWGGNYGYTF.

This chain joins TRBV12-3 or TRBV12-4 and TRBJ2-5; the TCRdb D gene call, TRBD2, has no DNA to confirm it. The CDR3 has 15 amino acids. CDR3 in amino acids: CASSFLAGAQETQYF.

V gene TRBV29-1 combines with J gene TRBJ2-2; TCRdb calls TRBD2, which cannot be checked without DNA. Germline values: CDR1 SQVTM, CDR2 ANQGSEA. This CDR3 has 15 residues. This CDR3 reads CSVVPGTSYTGELFF.

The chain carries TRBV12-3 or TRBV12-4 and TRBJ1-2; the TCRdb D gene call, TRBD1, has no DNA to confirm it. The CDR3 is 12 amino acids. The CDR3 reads CASSPMLVGYTF.